This T cell receptor beta chain is drawn from a study of T cells in Graves' hyperthyroidism and ophthalmopathy (dated by TCRdb to the late 2010s). About the investigation overall: Peripheral blood was sampled at the time of initial diagnosis, prior to any treatment. A discovery cohort of fewer than 110 patients, approximately 45 with Graves' ophthalmopathy and 55 to 60 with stable Graves' hyperthyroidism, was used to find distinguishing TCR V-J signatures. Prospective prediction of ophthalmopathy was tested in an independent validation cohort consisting of some 19 hyperthyroidism patients and 17 patients who later progressed to ophthalmopathy. The 75 to 100 discovery patients were randomly divided into training and test sets at a 7:3 ratio. In several Graves' hyperthyroidism patients, the study also compared T-cell repertoires from thyroid tissue with T-cell repertoires from blood. Once sampling was done, hyperthyroidism patients were given methimazole at a starting dose of 30 mg daily, whereas ophthalmopathy patients were given high-dose intravenous methylprednisolone. The paper describes TCR Vbeta CDR3 sequencing of 135 peripheral blood samples, made up of some 42 ophthalmopathy patients, 70 to 75 hyperthyroidism patients and roughly 17 progressor patients.

Findings and caveats that apply to the study as a whole: In validation, progression to ophthalmopathy was predicted by the model with nearly 71% sensitivity and 72% to 80% specificity, a median of roughly 6 months before onset. No statistical method was used to set the sample size in advance, and investigators knew the group allocation. A model built on a 13 V-J signature distinguished ophthalmopathy from stable hyperthyroidism, reaching around 90% sensitivity and about 81% specificity in cross-validation and 80%/75% in testing. Most expanded thyroid clonotypes (frequency above 0.001) were also found in blood, which suggests that blood repertoires may mirror thyroid immune responses.

At least ten counts were recorded for this clonotype. It has no known antigen specificity. No base-level quality is on record; no much larger clone is a single base apart. The germline V gene gives CDR1 as SGHTA and CDR2 as FQGNSA. The CDR3 has 14 amino acids, counting the end cysteine and phenylalanine. Just CDR3 DNA is preserved here, 42 bases in frame from base 1. V loses 5 bases, J loses 4 bases, and the germline ends lie 12 bases apart. The TCR beta CDR3 regions were amplified from the RNA transcripts. The first round of RT-PCR for the TCR CDR3 was performed with the HTBI primer set and the Qiagen OneStep RT-PCR kit. The libraries were constructed in a second round of multiplex PCR and then size-selected and purified. The libraries were sequenced on an Illumina HiSeq2000 using paired-end 100 bp reads. In the authors' own workflow: SOAPnuke was used to process the raw data, throwing out any read that contained adapters or uncalled bases, had a mean Phred below 15, or lacked an exact constant-primer or identifier match. High-quality paired reads were merged with COPE v1.2.5, and unique nucleotide sequences were defined as clonotypes. Clonotypes were aligned to IMGT TRBV, TRBD and TRBJ reference segments using MiTCR v1.1. Only V-J combinations with frequency above 0.0001, covering about 99% of repertoires, were analysed. The TCS score was defined as the ratio of F50 (clonal expansion) to E x V (chaos), calculated using BLOSUM62-based TCRdist between CDR3 peptides within each V-J. Welch's t-statistics and random forest reduced 450 to 600 V-J features to under 15, which were used in a naive Bayes classifier (R e1071). The raw public reads went through TCRdb reprocessing: fastp at Q25, MiXCR clone calling, in-frame beta chains kept. When rows share a CDR3 protein, they turn into one entry using the most common DNA and genes. TCRdb's processing, not the authors' own work, is the source of the V and J calls. The sample profile shows 400,000 to 550,000 distinct CDR3 sequences; 24% of them were found once. Together, the top ten hold about 11% of the sample.

Ophthalmopathy patients had moderately to severely active disease, Clinical Activity Score of at least 3, NOSPECS grade of at least 4, and duration under 3 months. The study excluded patients with uncontrolled infections, other autoimmune diseases, pregnancy or lactation. Diagnoses were established on the basis of clinical symptoms, serum thyroxine and TRAb, thyroid ultrasound, and orbital computed tomography. PBMCs were separated from approximately 9.9 ml of fresh peripheral blood using Ficoll-Paque density gradient centrifugation. Total RNA was extracted with Trizol reagent, and quality was checked on an Agilent 2100 Bioanalyzer.

This sequence uses TRBV7-2 and TRBJ1-3; no D segment can be confidently identified. Sequencing was performed on blood. The sequence was obtained from a woman in her 30s with Graves' ophthalmopathy. The CDR3 protein is CASSQSFQGNTIYF. The nucleotide sequence reads as follows: TGTGCCAGCAGCCAATCCTTCCAGGGAAACACCATATATTTT.